Sequencing of this TCR beta chain was carried out in a study of technical replicates of blood from several donors. CDR1 and CDR2 (germline): GTSNPN, SVGIG (reference sequence). This CDR3 comprises 13 residues. Trimming removed 4 bases from V and 1 base from J; junction bases left unmatched: 3. Method: immunoSEQ multiplex PCR; TCRdb's copy keeps in-frame clones and lacks some. The sample shows around 56,000 clones, about 95% of them seen only once. This TCR came from a human donor in good health. Some clones in this sample may be carry-over from other donors' samples. This chain links TRBV30 with TRBJ2-5, with 7 nucleotides matching TRBD2. The sequenced material came from PBMCs. The CDR3 sequence is CAWTPGGQETQYF. Written as DNA, the CDR3 is TGTGCCTGGACTCCGGGGGGCCAAGAGACCCAGTACTTC.